This passage covers 12 T cell receptor beta chains from one sample sequenced in a study of blood T cell repertoires in COVID-19. Assay: immunoSEQ multiplex PCR; the TCRdb copy retains only in-frame clones and omits some. The table includes about 200,000 clones, over 70% detected once. The sample comprised peripheral blood. The source is a woman aged 70 to 79 with acute or convalescent COVID-19.

V usage is TRBV7-9 and J usage is TRBJ2-1; 9 bases are shared with TRBD1. Looked up from germline, CDR1 is SEHNR and CDR2 is FQNEAQ (reference sequence). Trimming cost V 5 bases and J 4 bases; bases outside gene matches: 6. CDR3 size: 15 residues. CDR3 region: CASSPRTGEYNEQFF. Here the CDR3 DNA reads TGTGCCAGCAGCCCCCGGACAGGGGAATACAATGAGCAGTTCTTC.

In its sample, this clone was seen a few times. The rearrangement joins TRBV28 to TRBJ2-7; the D gene is possibly TRBD2 (5 bases). The V and J ends lost 3 bases and 0 bases respectively, with 9 bases between them. This CDR3 region has 14 residues. Germline V gene data show CDR1 as MDHEN and CDR2 as SYDVKM. CDR3 nucleotide sequence: TGTGCCAGCAGTTTGAGCGGAGTCTCCTACGAGCAGTACTTC. The encoded protein is CASSLSGVSYEQYF.

The V call is TRBV28, the J call TRBJ2-2, with a possible D match to TRBD1 (6 bases). This CDR3 comprises 16 residues. V was trimmed by 3 bases and J by 2 bases, leaving 13 bases between them. Germline V gene sequence: CDR1 MDHEN, CDR2 SYDVKM. The CDR3 spells CASSFLDSRNTGELFF. CDR3 bases: TGTGCCAGCAGTTTTTTGGACAGCCGAAACACCGGGGAGCTGTTTTTT.

The rearrangement links TRBV24-1 to TRBJ2-5; D is perhaps TRBD1 (5 bases). CDR3 length equals 15 residues. CDR1 KGHDR and CDR2 SFDVKD come from the germline V gene. With 0 bases removed from V and 1 base from J, the gap between germline ends came to 8 bases. CDR3 DNA sequence: TGTGCCACCAGTGATTTGAGTCAGGGCCAAGAGACCCAGTACTTC. Residues: CATSDLSQGQETQYF.

The chain recombines TRBV7-8 with TRBJ1-4, with 9 bases aligning to TRBD1. V was pared by 3 bases and J by 7 bases, with 3 bases of the junction left unmatched. Germline V gene sequence: CDR1 SGHVS, CDR2 FQNEAQ. CDR3 length: 14 residues. The CDR3 bases are TGTGCCAGCAGCTTCTCGGACAGGGGTGAAAAACTGTTTTTT. Its protein product is CASSFSDRGEKLFF.

This rearrangement joins TRBV24-1 to TRBJ2-1; D is possibly TRBD2 (6 bases). V shed 6 bases and J shed 5 bases, with 13 bases lying between them. Germline V gene lookup returns CDR1 KGHDR and CDR2 SFDVKD. The CDR3 is made up of 14 amino acids. The DNA for the CDR3 is TGTGCCACCAGTATAAGCGGCGGGGACAATGAGCAGTTCTTC. It yields the protein CATSISGGDNEQFF.

The V gene is TRBV5-4, the J gene TRBJ1-1, with D unclear. Looked up from germline, CDR1 is SGHNT and CDR2 is YYREEE (reference sequence). CDR3 length: 13 residues. V lost 5 bases and J 1 base, leaving 9 bases between the germline ends. The CDR3 sequence is CASSFERNTEAFF. CDR3 coding DNA: TGTGCCAGCAGTTTTGAGAGGAACACTGAAGCTTTCTTT.

This chain links TRBV27 with TRBJ2-1; no firm D call. V lost 0 bases and J 10 bases, leaving 16 bases between the germline ends. The CDR3 is made up of 15 amino acids. The germline V gene has CDR1 MNHEY and CDR2 SMNVEV (reference sequence). CDR3 loop: CASSLSPPKVGEQFF. Written as DNA, the CDR3 is TGTGCCAGCAGTTTATCCCCACCGAAAGTCGGGGAGCAGTTCTTC.

This sequence joins TRBV6-2 or TRBV6-3 and TRBJ2-7, with TRBD2 matching 9 bases. This CDR3 comprises 15 residues. CDR1 is MNHEY, CDR2 SVGEGT, per germline. V was clipped by 5 bases and J by 3 bases; unmatched bases: 8. The CDR3: CASSPVSGSYYEQYF. The CDR3, as DNA: TGTGCCAGCAGTCCCGTTAGCGGGAGCTACTACGAGCAGTACTTC.

This clone was observed a few times. The V gene is TRBV5-4, the J gene TRBJ2-5; tentative D call: TRBD1 (6 bases). V lost 4 bases and J 1 base, leaving 17 bases between the germline ends. Germline CDR1 and CDR2: SGHNT and YYREEE (reference sequence). CDR3 length: 16 amino acids. The DNA for the CDR3 is TGTGCCAGCAGCCGACCCTCTGGGACATTCCAAGAGACCCAGTACTTC. It yields the protein CASSRPSGTFQETQYF.

This clone was seen more than once but under ten times. This chain links TRBV28 with TRBJ1-6; TRBD1 matches 8 bases. Germline trimming cut 5 bases from V and 8 bases from J; bases unmatched to any gene: 8. CDR1 and CDR2 (germline): MDHEN, SYDVKM. The CDR3 totals 15 residues. In nucleotides, the CDR3 is TGTGCCAGCAGTCAACCAGGACAGGGCGATTCACCCCTCCACTTT. It translates to CASSQPGQGDSPLHF.

V usage is TRBV5-1 and J usage is TRBJ1-1; D may be TRBD1 (6 bases). Trimming shortened V by 0 bases and J by 4 bases, and 13 bases separated the two germline ends. The CDR3 runs to 15 residues. The V gene's germline CDR1 is SGHRS and CDR2 YFSETQ. The CDR3 region is CASSLGVQGFTEAFF. In DNA form, the CDR3 reads TGCGCCAGCAGCTTGGGGGTCCAGGGGTTCACTGAAGCTTTCTTT.